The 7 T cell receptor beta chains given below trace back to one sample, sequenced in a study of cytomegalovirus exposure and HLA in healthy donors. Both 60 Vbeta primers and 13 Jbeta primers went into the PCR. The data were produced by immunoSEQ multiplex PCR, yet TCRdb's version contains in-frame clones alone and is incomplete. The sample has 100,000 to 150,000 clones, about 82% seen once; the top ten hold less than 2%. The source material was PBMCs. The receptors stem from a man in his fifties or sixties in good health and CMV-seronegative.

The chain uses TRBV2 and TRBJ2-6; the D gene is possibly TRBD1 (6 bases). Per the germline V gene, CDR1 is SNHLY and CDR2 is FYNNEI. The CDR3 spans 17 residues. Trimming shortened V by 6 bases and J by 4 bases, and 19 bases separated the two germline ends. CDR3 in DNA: TGTGCCAGCAGCTCCCTGGGGGCGGACTCCGGGGCCAACGTCCTGACTTTC. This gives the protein CASSSLGADSGANVLTF.

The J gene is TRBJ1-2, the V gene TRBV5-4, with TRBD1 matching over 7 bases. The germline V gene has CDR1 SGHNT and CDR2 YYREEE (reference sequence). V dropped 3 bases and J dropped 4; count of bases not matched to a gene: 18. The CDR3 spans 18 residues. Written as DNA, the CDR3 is TGTGCCAGCAGCTCACGTAACCCTGAGGGGGCGCAAAGCTATGGCTACACCTTC. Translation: CASSSRNPEGAQSYGYTF.

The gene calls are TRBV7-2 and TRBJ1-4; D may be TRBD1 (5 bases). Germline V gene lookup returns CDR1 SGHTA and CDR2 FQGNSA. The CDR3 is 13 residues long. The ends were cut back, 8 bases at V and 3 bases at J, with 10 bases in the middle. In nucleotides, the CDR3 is TGTGCCAGCGCCAGGGCACCTAATGAAAAACTGTTTTTT. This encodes CASARAPNEKLFF.

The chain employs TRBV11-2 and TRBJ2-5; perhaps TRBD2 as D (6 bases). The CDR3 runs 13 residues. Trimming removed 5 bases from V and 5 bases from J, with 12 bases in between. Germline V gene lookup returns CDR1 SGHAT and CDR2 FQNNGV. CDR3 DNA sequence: TGTGCCAGCAGCCCGGGGGAGGAGGAGACCCAGTACTTC. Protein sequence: CASSPGEEETQYF.

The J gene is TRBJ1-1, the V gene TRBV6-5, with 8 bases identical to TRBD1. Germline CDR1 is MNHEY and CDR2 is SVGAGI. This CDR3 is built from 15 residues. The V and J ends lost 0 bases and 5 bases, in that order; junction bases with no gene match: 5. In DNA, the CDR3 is TGTGCCAGCAGTTACTCCGGACAGGGAGGAACTGAAGCTTTCTTT. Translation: CASSYSGQGGTEAFF.

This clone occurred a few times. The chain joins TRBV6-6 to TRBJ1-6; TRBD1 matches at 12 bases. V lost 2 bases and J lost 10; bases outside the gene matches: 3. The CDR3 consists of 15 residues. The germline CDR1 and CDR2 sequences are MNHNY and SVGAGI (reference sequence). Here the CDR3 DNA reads TGTGCCAGCAGTTACGGGACAGGGGGCAGGTCACCCCTCCACTTT. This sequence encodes CASSYGTGGRSPLHF.

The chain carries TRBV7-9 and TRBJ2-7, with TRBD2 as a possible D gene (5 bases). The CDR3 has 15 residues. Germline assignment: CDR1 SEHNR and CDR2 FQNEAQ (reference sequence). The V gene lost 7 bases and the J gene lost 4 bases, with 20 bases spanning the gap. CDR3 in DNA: TGTGCCAGCACCGCGGACGGGAAGGGCCAATACGAGCAGTACTTC. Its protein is CASTADGKGQYEQYF.